This T cell receptor (beta chain) emerged from a study of blood T cell repertoires in COVID-19. Trimming shortened V by 2 bases and J by 4 bases, and 20 bases separated the two germline ends. The CDR3 has 18 amino acids. In germline, CDR1 is KGHDR, CDR2 SFDVKD. Profiled with immunoSEQ multiplex PCR; TCRdb holds only in-frame clones, not every one. The table includes roughly 69,000 clones, 85% to 90% detected once. The sequence was collected from a man aged 45 to 65 with acute or convalescent COVID-19. The V and J genes are TRBV24-1 and TRBJ2-1; D gene ambiguous. The sample taken for sequencing was peripheral blood. This CDR3 reads CATSDSHLTSTTYNEQFF. CDR3 DNA: TGTGCCACCAGTGATTCGCACTTGACATCTACCACGTACAATGAGCAGTTCTTC.